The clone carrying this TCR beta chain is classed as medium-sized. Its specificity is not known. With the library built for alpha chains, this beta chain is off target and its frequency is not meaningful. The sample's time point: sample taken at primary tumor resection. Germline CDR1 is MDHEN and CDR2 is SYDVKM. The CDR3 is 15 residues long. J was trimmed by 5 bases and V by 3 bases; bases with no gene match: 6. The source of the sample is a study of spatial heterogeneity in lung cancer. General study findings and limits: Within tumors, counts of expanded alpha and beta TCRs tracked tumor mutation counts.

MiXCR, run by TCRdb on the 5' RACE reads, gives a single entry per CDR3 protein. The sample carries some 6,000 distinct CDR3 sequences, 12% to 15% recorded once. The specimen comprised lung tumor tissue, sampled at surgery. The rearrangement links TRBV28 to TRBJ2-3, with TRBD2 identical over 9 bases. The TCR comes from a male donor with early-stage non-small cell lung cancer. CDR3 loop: CASSLLAGVGDTQYF. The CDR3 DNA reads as TGTGCCAGCAGTTTGTTAGCGGGAGTCGGAGATACGCAGTATTTT.